These T cell receptor beta chains were read from a single sample in a study of T cell responses to AZD1222 COVID-19 vaccine. Generated by immunoSEQ multiplex PCR, the TCRdb table keeps only in-frame clones and is missing some. The repertoire consists of tens of thousands of clones, with roughly 88% occurring once and the leading ten covering over 1.1%. This specimen consisted of peripheral blood, obtained 28 days after the second AZD1222 dose. These receptors came from an adult who received the AZD1222 COVID-19 vaccine. The conserved cysteine and the conserved F or W are not part of the CDR3 here.

cdr3_length j_call v_call cdr3_aa
11 TRBJ2-2 TRBV9 ASSPQVTGELF
9 TRBJ1-1 TRBV7-9 ALGENTEAF
12 TRBJ2-2 TRBV28 ASSLGGTPRELF
12 TRBJ2-7 TRBV19 ASRGTTGTYEQY
11 TRBJ1-2 TRBV30 AWRARSGYGYT
12 TRBJ2-3 TRBV2 ASSLQGDTDTQY
10 TRBJ2-3 TRBV7-3 ASSWPLGTQY
12 TRBJ2-2 TRBV5-4 ASSLAGGSGELF
15 TRBJ2-3 TRBV24-1 ATSEIGLAGRADTQY
18 TRBJ2-3 TRBV5-1 ASSLAPAGGPGKNTDTQY
13 TRBJ2-4 TRBV4-1 ASSPPGQGKNIQY
13 TRBJ1-3 TRBV13 ASSPDRADGNTIY
12 TRBJ1-4 TRBV9 ASSSGLTNEKLF
15 TRBJ1-5 TRBV6-1 ASSELGGPNSNQPQH
11 TRBJ1-1 TRBV2 ASSTGQNTEAF
16 TRBJ1-5 TRBV7-8 ASSFRDREMVRNQPQH
14 TRBJ1-3 TRBV7-9 ASSLGRTASGNTIY
13 TRBJ2-5 TRBV28 ASTNRVAGEGTQY
13 TRBJ2-3 TRBV19 ASSLQGGSTDTQY
11 TRBJ2-5 TRBV6-7 ASSTGVQETQY
13 TRBJ2-1 TRBV5-1 ASSWQVIGVNEQF
15 TRBJ1-2 TRBV28 ASSLSTSETEFYGYT
13 TRBJ2-3 TRBV7-9 ASSLDGTDTDTQY